These T cell receptor beta chains were read from a single sample in a study of cytomegalovirus exposure and HLA in healthy donors. Repertoires were generated with immunoSEQ multiplex PCR, while TCRdb's copy carries only in-frame clones and drops some. The sample lists approximately 300,000 clones, about nine tenths occurring once. What was sequenced was PBMCs. These receptors were obtained from a young woman in good health and CMV-seronegative. CDR3s leave out the opening cysteine and the closing phenylalanine or tryptophan.

>TRBV30|TRBJ2-2
AWSRGIGTGELF
>TRBV10-3|TRBJ2-7
AISEPGLVSYEQY
>TRBV7-9|TRBJ1-1
ASSSTGVEAF
>TRBV27|TRBJ1-2
ASSLWQGDNYGYT
>TRBV6-5|TRBJ2-1
ASSYEGQGPDNEQF
>TRBV7-3|TRBJ2-7
ASSLSGMSYEQY
>TRBV27|TRBJ1-3
ASRQGGNSGNTIY
>TRBV30|TRBJ2-7
AWSPSGPYEQY
>TRBV6-6|TRBJ2-1
ASSWDSLAYNEQF
>TRBV11-2|TRBJ1-5
ASSSPRAALMRKPQH
>TRBV10-3|TRBJ2-1
AIRPQDRGTYNEQF
>TRBV7-3|TRBJ2-3
ASSTGTSDTQY
>TRBV7-2|TRBJ2-5
ASSSYGTSGNQETQY
>TRBV6-6|TRBJ2-3
ASSLLDSSTDTQY
>TRBV9|TRBJ2-2
ASSVRRTHNTGELF
>TRBV28|TRBJ1-3
ASSLPDISGNTIY
>TRBV9|TRBJ2-5
ASTVAGGVGETQY
>TRBV5-1|TRBJ2-1
ASREAGASYNEQF
>TRBV7-9|TRBJ2-1
ASSRQSGSIHNEQF
>TRBV7-2|TRBJ2-7
ASTYDPASGRSPYEQY
>TRBV28|TRBJ1-2
ASSFRDRGSYYGYT
>TRBV27|TRBJ2-1
ASPRVREGLRPGDEQF
>TRBV28|TRBJ2-7
ASSLPGTSGLYEQY
>TRBV7-2|TRBJ1-2
ASSLVRVDDYGYT
>TRBV7-2|TRBJ2-2
ASSLASGGDGELF
>TRBV11-2|TRBJ2-7
ASSLTGLAIPEQY
>TRBV7-8|TRBJ2-4
ASSLGPTGRDKRLAKNIQY
>TRBV9|TRBJ2-2
ASSGGVGGNTGELF
>TRBV6-1|TRBJ2-7
ASQDRGLYEQY
>TRBV7-3|TRBJ1-2
ASSLGTGPGDGYT
>TRBV19|TRBJ1-1
ASSPWTGMNTEAF
>TRBV7-3|TRBJ2-1
ASSLMGLAGSGEQF
>TRBV7-9|TRBJ1-2
ASSPRTGHNYGYT
>TRBV27|TRBJ1-3
ASSLSADSGNTIY
>TRBV27|TRBJ1-1
ASSFGQGAEAF
>TRBV7-6|TRBJ1-1
ASSLVGWTGTGNTEAF
>TRBV7-9|TRBJ2-3
ASSSSGRTDTQY
>TRBV7-9|TRBJ2-5
ASSGAVSAERETQY
>TRBV28|TRBJ2-7
ASSPLPGQAEQY
>TRBV18|TRBJ2-1
ASSQTGGLANYNEQF
>TRBV29-1|TRBJ2-1
SVVSRVSYNEQF
>TRBV25-1|TRBJ2-3
ASSVRGLRGLGTQY
>TRBV7-9|TRBJ1-5
ASSFGTDGQPQH
>TRBV28|TRBJ1-1
ASGKGQGSTEAF
>TRBV4-1|TRBJ1-1
ASSQEARGGEWTEAF
>TRBV5-1|TRBJ2-1
ASSLVPGESNEQF
>TRBV2|TRBJ1-2
ASRPGTVSYT
>TRBV2|TRBJ2-1
ASLRDESSYNEQF
>TRBV6-5|TRBJ2-7
ASTPSREGFYEQY
>TRBV6-5|TRBJ2-7
ASSYSAGNEQY
>TRBV28|TRBJ2-7
ASSLIEGEQY
>TRBV11-2|TRBJ1-2
ASSSIPQNYGYT
>TRBV7-2|TRBJ1-2
ASSLDTFSDGYT
>TRBV5-4|TRBJ2-1
ASNLGLAGGNNEQF
>TRBV6-1|TRBJ2-3
ASRETRDPRIDTQY